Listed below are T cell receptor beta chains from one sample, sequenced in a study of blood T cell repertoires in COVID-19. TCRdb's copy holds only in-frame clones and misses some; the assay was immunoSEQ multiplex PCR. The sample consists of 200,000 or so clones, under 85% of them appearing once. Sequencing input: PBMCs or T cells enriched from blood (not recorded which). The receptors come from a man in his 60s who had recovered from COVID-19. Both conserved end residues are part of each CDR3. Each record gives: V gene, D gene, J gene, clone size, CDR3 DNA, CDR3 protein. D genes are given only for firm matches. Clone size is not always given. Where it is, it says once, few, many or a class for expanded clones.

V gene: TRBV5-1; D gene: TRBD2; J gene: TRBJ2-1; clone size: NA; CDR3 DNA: TGCGCCAGCAGCTCCGCGGGGACTAGCGGGGGGGATAAAGGTGAGCAGTTCTTC; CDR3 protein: CASSSAGTSGGDKGEQFF
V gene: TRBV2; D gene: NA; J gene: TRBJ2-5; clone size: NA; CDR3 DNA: TGTGCCAGCAGTGAACCCTCGACAGGTCAAGAGACCCAGTACTTC; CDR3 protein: CASSEPSTGQETQYF
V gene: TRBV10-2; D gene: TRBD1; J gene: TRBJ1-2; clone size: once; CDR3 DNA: TGCGCCAGCAGTGAGTTCAGGGGGCATGGCTACACCTTC; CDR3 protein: CASSEFRGHGYTF
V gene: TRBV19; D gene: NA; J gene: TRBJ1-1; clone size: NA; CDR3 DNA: TGTGCCAGTAGTATAGCAGCAGGCCCGAACACTGAAGCTTTCTTT; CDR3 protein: CASSIAAGPNTEAFF
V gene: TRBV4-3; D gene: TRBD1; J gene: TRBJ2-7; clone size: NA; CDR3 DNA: TGCGCCAGCAGCCACGGAACAGGGGGGGAGCAGTACTTC; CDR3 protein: CASSHGTGGEQYF
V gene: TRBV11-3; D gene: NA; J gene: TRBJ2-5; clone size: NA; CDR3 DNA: TGTGCCAGCAGCTTGACCGCCGGGGGAGGTTTGGAGACCCAGTACTTC; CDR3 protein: CASSLTAGGGLETQYF
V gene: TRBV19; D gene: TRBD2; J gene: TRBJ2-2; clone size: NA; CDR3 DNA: TGTGCCAGTAGCCGACTCGGGGAGGGGACCGGGGAGCTGTTTTTT; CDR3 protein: CASSRLGEGTGELFF
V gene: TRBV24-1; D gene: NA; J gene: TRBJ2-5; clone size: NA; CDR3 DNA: TGTGCCACCAGTGATTCTGGCGGCTGGAATGGCCAAGAGACCCAGTACTTC; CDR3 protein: CATSDSGGWNGQETQYF
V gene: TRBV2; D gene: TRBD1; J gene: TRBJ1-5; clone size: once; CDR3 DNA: TGTGCCAGCAGGGGACAGGGGGCAGCAAATCAGCCCCAGCATTTT; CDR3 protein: CASRGQGAANQPQHF
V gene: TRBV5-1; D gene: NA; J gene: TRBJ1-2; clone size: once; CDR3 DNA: TGCGCCAGCAGCTTGGATGCGGGCTATGGCTACACCTTC; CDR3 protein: CASSLDAGYGYTF
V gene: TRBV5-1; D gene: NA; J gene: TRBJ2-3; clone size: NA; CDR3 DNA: TGCGCCAGCAGCTGGGAGCAGGTGGGGGATACGCAGTATTTT; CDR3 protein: CASSWEQVGDTQYF
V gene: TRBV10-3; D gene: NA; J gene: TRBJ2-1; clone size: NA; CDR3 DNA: TGTGCCATCAGTGGGGGCGATGCAAATGAGCAGTTCTTC; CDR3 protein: CAISGGDANEQFF
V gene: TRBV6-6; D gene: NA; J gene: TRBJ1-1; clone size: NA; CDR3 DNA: TGTGCCAGCACCTTTAGGGGTCCGAACACTGAAGCTTTCTTT; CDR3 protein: CASTFRGPNTEAFF
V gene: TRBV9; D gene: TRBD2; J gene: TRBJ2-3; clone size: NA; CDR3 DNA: TGTGCCAGCAGCGTGACTAGCGGGGGCACAGATACGCAGTATTTT; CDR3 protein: CASSVTSGGTDTQYF
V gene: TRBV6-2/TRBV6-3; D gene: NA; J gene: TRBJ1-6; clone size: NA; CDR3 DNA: TGTGCCAGCAGTTTCGACAGTTCACCCCTCCACTTT; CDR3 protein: CASSFDSSPLHF
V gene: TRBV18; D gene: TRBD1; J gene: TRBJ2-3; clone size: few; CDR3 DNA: TGTGCCAGCTCAAGACAGGGGGCTTTGCCCCGACGCAACACAGATACGCAGTATTTT; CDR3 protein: CASSRQGALPRRNTDTQYF
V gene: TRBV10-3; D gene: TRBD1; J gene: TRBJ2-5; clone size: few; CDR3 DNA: TGTGCCATCAGTGAGTCAATGGGACAGGGACAAGAGACCCAGTACTTC; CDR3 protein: CAISESMGQGQETQYF
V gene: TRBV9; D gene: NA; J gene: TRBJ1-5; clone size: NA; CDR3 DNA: TGTGCCAGCAGCGTAGGAGGCAGCCTCAATCAGCCCCAGCATTTT; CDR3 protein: CASSVGGSLNQPQHF
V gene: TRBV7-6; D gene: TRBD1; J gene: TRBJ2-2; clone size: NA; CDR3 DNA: TGTGCCAGCAGCCCCCTTAGGGGGCAGGGGACCGGGGAGCTGTTTTTT; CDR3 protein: CASSPLRGQGTGELFF
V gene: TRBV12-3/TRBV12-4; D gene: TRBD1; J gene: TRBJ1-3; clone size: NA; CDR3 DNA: TGTGCTGCAGGGGGCTCGGGAAACACCATATATTTT; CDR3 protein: CAAGGSGNTIYF
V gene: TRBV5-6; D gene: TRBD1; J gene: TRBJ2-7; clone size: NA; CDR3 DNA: TGTGCCAGCAGCGTGAGGGACGTGACAGGGTTCGTTTGGCAGTACTTC; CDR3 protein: CASSVRDVTGFVWQYF
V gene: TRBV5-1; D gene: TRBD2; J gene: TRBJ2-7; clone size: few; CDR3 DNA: TGCGCCAGCAGCCCCCAGACTAGCGGGGGCTACTCCTACGAGCAGTACTTC; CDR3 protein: CASSPQTSGGYSYEQYF
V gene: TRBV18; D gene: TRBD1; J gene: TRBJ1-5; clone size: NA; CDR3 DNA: TGTGCCAGCTCACCGGACAGGGTTCCTCCCGGGCAGCCCCAGCATTTT; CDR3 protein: CASSPDRVPPGQPQHF
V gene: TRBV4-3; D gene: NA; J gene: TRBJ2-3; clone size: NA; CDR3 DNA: TGCGCCAGCAGCCAAGATCGGAGGGGGCGGGATACGCAGTATTTT; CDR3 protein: CASSQDRRGRDTQYF
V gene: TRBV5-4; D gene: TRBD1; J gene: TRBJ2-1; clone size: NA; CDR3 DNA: TGTGCCAGCAGCGCCGGGACAGGGGGCTACAATGAGCAGTTCTTC; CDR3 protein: CASSAGTGGYNEQFF
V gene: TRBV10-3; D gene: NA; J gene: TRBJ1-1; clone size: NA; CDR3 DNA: TGTGCCATCAGTGAGACAGGCACTGAAGCTTTCTTT; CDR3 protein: CAISETGTEAFF
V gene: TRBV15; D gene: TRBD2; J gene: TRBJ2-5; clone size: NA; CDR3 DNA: TGTGCCACCAGCAGAGATAGCAGGCTAGCGGGGGGTAACCAAGAGACCCAGTACTTC; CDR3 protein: CATSRDSRLAGGNQETQYF
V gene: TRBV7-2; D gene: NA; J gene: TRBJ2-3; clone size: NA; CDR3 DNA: TGTGCCAGCAGCTTACAGGTCACAGATACGCAGTATTTT; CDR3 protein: CASSLQVTDTQYF
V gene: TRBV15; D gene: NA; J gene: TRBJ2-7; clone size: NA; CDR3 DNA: TGTGCCACCAGCAGAGACCCCGGGGTTTACGAGCAGTACTTC; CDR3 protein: CATSRDPGVYEQYF
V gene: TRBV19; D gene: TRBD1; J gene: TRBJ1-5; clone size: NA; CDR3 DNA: TGTGCCAGTAGCCGGGGACAGTATCAGCCCCAGCATTTT; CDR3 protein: CASSRGQYQPQHF
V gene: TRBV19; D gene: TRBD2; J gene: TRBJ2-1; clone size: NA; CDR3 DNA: TGTGCCAGTAGCGGGGGGGGGCCACGCCATGAGCAGTTCTTC; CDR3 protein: CASSGGGPRHEQFF
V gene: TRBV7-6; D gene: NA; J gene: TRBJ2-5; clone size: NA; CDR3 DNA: TGTGCCAGCAGCCCGACTAGGAAAGAGACCCAGTACTTC; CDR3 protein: CASSPTRKETQYF
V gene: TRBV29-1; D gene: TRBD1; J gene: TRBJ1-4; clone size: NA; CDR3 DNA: TGCAGCGTTGAAGCACAGGGGGCACCTCAAAAACTGTTTTTT; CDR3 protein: CSVEAQGAPQKLFF
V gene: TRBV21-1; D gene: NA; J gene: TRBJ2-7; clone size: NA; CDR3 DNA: TGTGCCAGCAGCAAAAGGCCAGGGTCGGCCTACGAGCAGTACTTC; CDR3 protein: CASSKRPGSAYEQYF
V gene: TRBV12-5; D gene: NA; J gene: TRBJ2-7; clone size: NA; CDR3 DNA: TGTGCTAGTGGTTTTGGAGGGGAGCAGTACTTC; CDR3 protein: CASGFGGEQYF
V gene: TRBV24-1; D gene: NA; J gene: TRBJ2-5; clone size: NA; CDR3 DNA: TGTGCCACCAGTGATTCGGGCAGGGCTGGGTCAGAGACCCAGTACTTC; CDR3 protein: CATSDSGRAGSETQYF
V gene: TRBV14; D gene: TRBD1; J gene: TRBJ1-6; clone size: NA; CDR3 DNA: TGTGCCAGCAGCTCAAATTACAGGGGGCGGAATTCACCCCTCCACTTT; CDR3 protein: CASSSNYRGRNSPLHF
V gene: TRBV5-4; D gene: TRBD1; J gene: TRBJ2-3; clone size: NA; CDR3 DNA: TGTGCCAGCAGCTTGGGTCTAGGGGGCACCACAGATACGCAGTATTTT; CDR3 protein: CASSLGLGGTTDTQYF
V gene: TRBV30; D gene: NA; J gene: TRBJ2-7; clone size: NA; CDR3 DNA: TGTGCCTGGAACCTACAGCACATGAGCTCCTACGAGCAGTACTTC; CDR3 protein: CAWNLQHMSSYEQYF
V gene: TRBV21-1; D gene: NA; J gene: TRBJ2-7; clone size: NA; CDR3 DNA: TGTGCCAGCAGCAAAAGCAGGACAGACGAGCAGTACTTC; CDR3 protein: CASSKSRTDEQYF
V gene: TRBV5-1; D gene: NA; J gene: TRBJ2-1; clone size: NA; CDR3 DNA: TGCGCCAGCAGCCAGCCTCAGGGGTTAGGGTACAATGAGCAGTTCTTC; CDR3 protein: CASSQPQGLGYNEQFF
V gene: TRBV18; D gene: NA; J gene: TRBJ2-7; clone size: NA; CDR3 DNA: TGTGCCAGCTCAATTCAGGGTGGCTACGAGCAGTACTTC; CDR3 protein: CASSIQGGYEQYF
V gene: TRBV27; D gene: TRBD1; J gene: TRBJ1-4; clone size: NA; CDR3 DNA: TGTGCCAGCAGAGCCACCGACAGGGGGCGAGAAAAACTGTTTTTT; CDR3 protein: CASRATDRGREKLFF
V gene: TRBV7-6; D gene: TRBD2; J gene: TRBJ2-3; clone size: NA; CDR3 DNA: TGTGCCAGCAGCTCCCCAGCGGGGGGAACAGATACGCAGTATTTT; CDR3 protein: CASSSPAGGTDTQYF
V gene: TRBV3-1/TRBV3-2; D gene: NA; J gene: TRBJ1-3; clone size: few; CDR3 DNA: TGTGCCAGCAGCCAAGATCTCGGCAAGGGGAAGGCTGGAAACACCATATATTTT; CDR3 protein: CASSQDLGKGKAGNTIYF
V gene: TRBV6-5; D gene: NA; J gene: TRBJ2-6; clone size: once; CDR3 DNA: TGTGCCTCCGGGTTGGATTCTGGGGCCAACGTCCTGACTTTC; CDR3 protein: CASGLDSGANVLTF
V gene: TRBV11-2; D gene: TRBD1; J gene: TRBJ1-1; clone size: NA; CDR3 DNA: TGTGCCAGCAGCTCAGCCCTCGGACAGGGGAACACTGAAGCTTTCTTT; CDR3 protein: CASSSALGQGNTEAFF
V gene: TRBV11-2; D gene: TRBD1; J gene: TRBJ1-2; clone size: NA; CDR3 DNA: TGTGCCAGCAGCTTAGGGACAGGCCCACATGATGGCTACACCTTC; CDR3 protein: CASSLGTGPHDGYTF
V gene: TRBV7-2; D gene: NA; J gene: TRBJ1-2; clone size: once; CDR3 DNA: TGTGCCAGCAGCTTAGTCACGGGGAGGGACTATGGCTACACCTTC; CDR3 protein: CASSLVTGRDYGYTF
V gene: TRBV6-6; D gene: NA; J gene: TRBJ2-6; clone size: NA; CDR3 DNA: TGTGCCAGCAGTACCTCAGGGGCTGGGGCCAACGTCCTGACTTTC; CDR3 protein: CASSTSGAGANVLTF
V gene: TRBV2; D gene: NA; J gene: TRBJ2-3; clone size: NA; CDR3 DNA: TGTGCCAGCAGTGAAGCCCCGCTGGTGCAGGTGGTCGCAGATACGCAGTATTTT; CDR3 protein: CASSEAPLVQVVADTQYF
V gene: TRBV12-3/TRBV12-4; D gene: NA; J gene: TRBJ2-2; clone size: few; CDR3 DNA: TGTGCCAGCAGCCCGGGTACCGGGGAGCTGTTTTTT; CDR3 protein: CASSPGTGELFF